Listed here is a single T cell receptor (beta chain). Its antigen remains unidentified. CD4+ cell separation produced CD45RA+ naive and CD45RA-negative memory subsets. These data belong to a study of shared clonotypes between healthy human individuals. Findings and limits, study-wide: Limited genetic and exposure-history diversity came from having few donors.

Deep was the level at which the assay was run. Each PCR replicate from the sorted subsets contained about 200 ng DNA, which is about 30,000 T cell genomes. Sequencing was performed with immunoSEQ multiplex PCR; in TCRdb, only in-frame clones are kept and a portion is missing. This table has approximately 1.5 million clones, 95% to 99% appearing once. This receptor was obtained from a man under 40 in good health. Sequences were obtained from naive CD4+ T cells sorted from blood. As for subset: CD45RA+ positively selected.

The CDR3 DNA reads TGTGCCAGCCGCCTAGAGGGTGTTGGCGGGGAGCTGTTTTTT. Protein: CASRLEGVGGELFF. The chain has TRBV2 and TRBJ2-2; D may be TRBD2 (5 bases). This CDR3 region has 14 residues. Germline V gene lookup returns CDR1 SNHLY and CDR2 FYNNEI. Trimming removed 8 bases at V and 7 bases at J, with 17 bases between.